One sample yielded the 15 T cell receptor beta chains listed below, sequenced in a study of shared clonotypes between healthy human individuals. Clones were sequenced by immunoSEQ multiplex PCR, and TCRdb holds only the in-frame ones, with some missing. The sample contains approximately 2.1 million clones, 90% to 95% of which appear only once. Sequencing was performed on naive CD4+ T cells from PBMCs. The subset was: CD45RA+ positively selected. The receptors originated from a man aged 18-30 years in good health. Some clones in this sample may be carry-over from other donors' samples.

This rearrangement joins TRBV29-1 to TRBJ1-1; D is perhaps TRBD1 (5 bases). This CDR3 is 13 amino acids long. Trimming cost V 4 bases and J 1 base, with 10 bases left between them. CDR1 is SQVTM, CDR2 ANQGSEA, per germline. The CDR3 loop reads CSVGQKTNTEAFF. Written as DNA, the CDR3 is TGCAGCGTTGGACAGAAAACGAACACTGAAGCTTTCTTT. The complete variable domain, with remaining parts taken from reference TRBV29-1 and TRBJ1-1, reads SAVISQKPSRDICQRGTSLTIQCQVDSQVTMMFWYRQQPGQSLTLIATANQGSEATYESGFVIDKFPISRPNLTFSTLTVSNMSPEDSSIYLCSVGQKTNTEAFFGQGTRLTVV.

The chain uses TRBV29-1 and TRBJ2-1; the D is unclear. Germline V gives CDR1 SQVTM, CDR2 ANQGSEA. This CDR3 has 12 residues. Trimming left V 7 bases short and J 0 bases short, with 7 bases between. DNA of the CDR3: TGCAGCGCTTGGGGCTCCTACAATGAGCAGTTCTTC. Translated: CSAWGSYNEQFF.

The rearrangement joins TRBV10-3 to TRBJ2-3, with D maybe TRBD2 (5 bases). V was clipped by 3 bases and J by 0 bases, with 7 bases between them. CDR1 is ENHRY, CDR2 SYGVKD, per germline. The CDR3 spans 14 residues. The CDR3 region has the DNA TGTGCCATCAGTGAACGGGATAGCACAGATACGCAGTATTTT. This translates into CAISERDSTDTQYF.

There are a few counts of this clone. Other DNA variants within this sample encode the same CDR3. The rearrangement links TRBV5-1 to TRBJ1-1, with D hard to call. The CDR3 runs to 11 residues. Between the trimmed V and J ends, which lost 0 bases and 8 bases, there was a span of 5 bases. CDR1 and CDR2 (germline): SGHRS, YFSETQ. CDR3 coding DNA: TGCGCCAGCAGCTTGGCGTCAGAAGCTTTCTTT. Translated, it gives CASSLASEAFF.

The V call is TRBV10-3, the J call TRBJ1-1; D might be TRBD1 (6 bases). Between the trimmed V and J ends, which lost 10 bases and 2 bases, there was a span of 23 bases. The CDR3 has 16 residues. The V gene's germline CDR1 is ENHRY and CDR2 SYGVKD. For the CDR3, the DNA is TGTGCCACGGGGACCCCGGACAGCCGAACCAACACTGAAGCTTTCTTT. Protein sequence: CATGTPDSRTNTEAFF.

The genes are TRBV28 and TRBJ2-3, with a weak D call TRBD2 (5 bases). This CDR3 comprises 13 residues. V was clipped by 3 bases and J by 9 bases, with 13 bases between them. CDR1 and CDR2 from the germline V gene are MDHEN and SYDVKM. The CDR3 nucleotides read TGTGCCAGCAGTTTGGCAGGACTCCCGACGCAGTATTTT. This translates into CASSLAGLPTQYF.

This chain connects TRBV7-9 to TRBJ1-1, with D perhaps TRBD1 (5 bases). This CDR3 region has 15 residues. CDR1 is SEHNR, CDR2 FQNEAQ, per germline (reference sequence). The V end was cut by 1 base, the J end by 6 bases, with 15 bases between. CDR3 sequence reads: CASSLGGVLFAEAFF. DNA for the CDR3: TGTGCCAGCAGCTTAGGAGGGGTCCTTTTCGCTGAAGCTTTCTTT. Filled out from reference TRBV7-9 and TRBJ1-1, the complete variable domain reads DTGVSQNPRHKITKRGQNVTFRCDPISEHNRLYWYRQTLGQGPEFLTYFQNEAQLEKSRLLSDRFSAERPKGSFSTLEIQRTEQGDSAMYLCASSLGGVLFAEAFFGQGTRLTVV.

The rearrangement uses TRBV5-1 and TRBJ1-2, with 8 bases lining up with TRBD1. The germline gives CDR1 SGHRS, CDR2 YFSETQ. The CDR3 contains 17 residues. Losses at the gene ends were 4 bases for V and 8 bases for J; bases not matched to a gene: 19. This chain's CDR3 is CASSNGVGRQGFGGYTF. CDR3 sequence (DNA): TGCGCCAGCAGCAACGGTGTTGGTAGACAGGGGTTCGGAGGCTACACCTTC.

The chain is built from TRBV21-1 and TRBJ1-2. TRBV21-1 corresponds to a pseudogene. The length of the CDR3 is 19 residues. The CDR3 sequence is CASSNFTRVIRVTNYGYTF. CDR3 bases: TGTGCCAGCAGCAACTTCACACGAGTTATCAGAGTAACTAACTATGGCTACACCTTC.

The chain recombines TRBV19 with TRBJ2-7; 9 bases are a match to TRBD1. CDR3 length equals 14 residues. Losses at the gene ends were 4 bases for V and 3 bases for J; bases not matched to a gene: 4. The germline CDR1 and CDR2 sequences are LNHDA and SQIVND (reference sequence). The CDR3 nucleotides read TGTGCCAGTAGTAAGGGACAGGGTAACTACGAGCAGTACTTC. Translating gives CASSKGQGNYEQYF.

The CDR3 coding sequence is TGTGCCAGCAGCCGCTCCGGGACACAGAACGTGAACACTGAAGCTTTCTTT. It specifies CASSRSGTQNVNTEAFF. The V and J genes are TRBV4-2 and TRBJ1-1; D possibly corresponds to TRBD1 (6 bases). CDR1 and CDR2 (germline): LGHNA, YNFKEQ. Trimming removed 4 bases from V and 0 bases from J, with 18 bases in between. The CDR3 contains 17 residues.

This chain joins TRBV19 and TRBJ1-1; 9 bases fit TRBD1. The CDR3 totals 13 residues. The V gene's germline CDR1 is LNHDA and CDR2 SQIVND (reference sequence). The V gene end was trimmed by 5 bases and the J gene end by 7 bases; junction bases not matched to a gene: 5. CDR3 bases: TGTGCCAGTAGTTTCAGGGACAGGGATGAAGCTTTCTTT. This sequence encodes CASSFRDRDEAFF.

V gene TRBV7-2 combines with J gene TRBJ1-5, with 7 bases that match TRBD1. Trimming removed 1 base from V and 0 bases from J; junction bases left unmatched: 0. CDR3 length: 15 residues. Germline assignment: CDR1 SGHTA and CDR2 FQGNSA. CDR3: CASSLGDSSNQPQHF. The CDR3, as DNA: TGTGCCAGCAGCTTAGGGGACAGTAGCAATCAGCCCCAGCATTTT.

This chain connects TRBV5-4 to TRBJ1-2, with TRBD1 as a possible D gene (6 bases). Between the trimmed V and J ends, which lost 5 bases and 8 bases, there was a span of 19 bases. CDR3 length: 14 amino acids. CDR1 and CDR2 (germline): SGHNT, YYREEE (reference sequence). In DNA form, the CDR3 reads TGTGCCAGCAGGATCCGCGGGGGGCGGAGGGGCTACACCTTC. Translating gives CASRIRGGRRGYTF. The full variable domain, rest sourced from reference TRBV5-4 and TRBJ1-2, is ETGVTQSPTHLIKTRGQQVTLRCSSQSGHNTVSWYQQALGQGPQFIFQYYREEENGRGNFPPRFSGLQFPNYSSELNVNALELDDSALYLCASRIRGGRRGYTFGSGTRLTVV.

CDR3 bases: TGCGCCAGCAGAAGCGGGAGGAGCCCTGAAACGGGCTACAATGAGCAGTTCTTC. As protein: CASRSGRSPETGYNEQFF. The gene calls are TRBV5-1 and TRBJ2-1; 9 positions agree with TRBD2. Germline V gene lookup returns CDR1 SGHRS and CDR2 YFSETQ. The V segment lost 5 bases and the J segment 3 bases; nucleotides outside the gene matches: 15. The CDR3 spans 18 residues.